The 22 T cell receptor beta chains reported below all come from one sample, sequenced in a study of cytomegalovirus exposure and HLA in healthy donors. The primer mix had 60 Vbeta and 13 Jbeta primers. Clones were read by immunoSEQ multiplex PCR, and TCRdb kept only the in-frame ones, dropping some. This sample has 150,000 to 200,000 clones, with 65% to 80% found just once. The sample comprised PBMCs. The receptors here all came from a woman aged 50 to 65 in good health and CMV-seropositive.

The chain has TRBV11-2 and TRBJ1-4, with 8 bases lining up with TRBD1. CDR1 is SGHAT, CDR2 FQNNGV, per germline. The CDR3 runs to 15 residues. J lost 8 bases, V lost 1 base, and 6 bases had no gene match. The CDR3 reads CASSLGQGAREKLFF. The CDR3 DNA follows: TGTGCCAGCAGCTTAGGGCAGGGGGCACGGGAAAAACTGTTTTTT. Complete variable domain (other parts from reference TRBV11-2 and TRBJ1-4): EAGVAQSPRYKIIEKRQSVAFWCNPISGHATLYWYQQILGQGPKLLIQFQNNGVVDDSQLPKDRFSAERLKGVDSTLKIQPAKLEDSAVYLCASSLGQGAREKLFFGSGTQLSVL.

This rearrangement joins TRBV7-3 to TRBJ2-1; TRBD2 agrees at 9 bases. The CDR3 contains 15 residues. Germline values: CDR1 SGHTA, CDR2 FQGTGA. Unmatched junction bases numbered 1, after V lost 2 bases and J lost 2 bases. The CDR3 nucleotides are TGTGCCAGCAGCTTAGCGGGGGGGGCCTACAATGAGCAGTTCTTC. Translated: CASSLAGGAYNEQFF.

The genes are TRBV29-1 and TRBJ1-1; tentatively, D is TRBD1 (6 bases). The CDR3 length is 12 residues. Looked up from germline, CDR1 is SQVTM and CDR2 is ANQGSEA. The V end was cut by 4 bases, the J end by 4 bases, with 10 bases between. The CDR3 loop reads CSVVQGSTEAFF. DNA of the CDR3: TGCAGCGTTGTCCAGGGGTCCACTGAAGCTTTCTTT.

This clone has a single count. CDR3 residues: CASSLTPGTPNTEAFF. The CDR3 bases are TGCGCCAGCAGCCTAACTCCCGGGACACCGAACACTGAAGCTTTCTTT. The chain is built from TRBV4-1 and TRBJ1-1; tentatively, D is TRBD1 (6 bases). The CDR3 has 16 amino acids. The V end lost 4 bases, the J end lost 1 base, and 16 bases lay between the germline ends. The V gene's germline CDR1 is MGHRA and CDR2 YSYEKL.

This clone was seen a single time. The rearrangement links TRBV7-6 to TRBJ2-7; unclear D gene. Germline CDR1 reads SGHVS; CDR2 reads FNYEAQ. The CDR3 spans 14 residues. Between the trimmed V and J ends, which lost 4 bases and 0 bases, there was a span of 10 bases. The CDR3 DNA is TGTGCCAGCAGCTCCCGTTCTAACTCCTACGAGCAGTACTTC. It codes for CASSSRSNSYEQYF.

CDR3 in DNA: TGTGCCAGCAGCTTAAGACCGACTAGCACAGATACGCAGTATTTT. Translated, it gives CASSLRPTSTDTQYF. The chain recombines TRBV13 with TRBJ2-3, with D unclear. Trimming removed 2 bases from V and 0 bases from J, with 9 bases in between. The germline gives CDR1 PRHDT, CDR2 FYEKMQ (reference sequence). The CDR3 loop spans 15 amino acids.

J is TRBJ2-1 and V is TRBV5-1; possible D gene TRBD2, 6 bases. CDR1 and CDR2 from the germline V gene are SGHRS and YFSETQ. This CDR3 is built from 14 residues. Trimming left V 4 bases short and J 4 bases short, with 12 bases between. CDR3 residues: CASSPGTSYNEQFF. CDR3 coding DNA: TGCGCCAGCAGCCCAGGGACTTCTTACAATGAGCAGTTCTTC.

The chain recombines TRBV27 with TRBJ1-2; 9 bases map to TRBD1. Germline-derived CDR1 and CDR2 are MNHEY and SMNVEV (reference sequence). The CDR3 is made up of 13 amino acids. V dropped 4 bases and J dropped 7; count of bases not matched to a gene: 4. The CDR3 region is CASSSGTGLGYTF. CDR3 bases: TGTGCCAGCAGTTCCGGGACAGGGCTTGGCTACACCTTC.

This chain uses TRBV5-1 with TRBJ2-1, with 7 bases matching TRBD1. This CDR3 is built from 15 residues. Germline V lookup: CDR1 SGHRS, CDR2 YFSETQ. V shed 4 bases and J 6 bases; nucleotides not matched to a gene: 10. CDR3 sequence reads: CASSPHRQGSNEQFF. CDR3 DNA sequence: TGCGCCAGCAGCCCACACCGACAGGGCAGCAATGAGCAGTTCTTC.

This clone was counted only a few times. V gene TRBV27 combines with J gene TRBJ1-5; D unclear. V lost 0 bases and J 4 bases, leaving 10 bases between the germline ends. The germline V gene encodes CDR1 MNHEY and CDR2 SMNVEV (reference sequence). This CDR3 is built from 15 residues. CDR3 nucleotides: TGTGCCAGCAGTTTATCTTACGCTAGTAATCAGCCCCAGCATTTT. This translates into CASSLSYASNQPQHF.

The chain joins TRBV2 to TRBJ2-1, with 9 bases fitting TRBD2. This CDR3 contains 16 residues. The J segment lost 6 bases and the V segment lost 7 bases, leaving 13 bases of the junction unmatched. Germline-derived CDR1 and CDR2 are SNHLY and FYNNEI. CDR3 bases: TGTGCCAGCACCCTGGAGGCGGGGGGGGCAAGCAATGAGCAGTTCTTC. Translated, it gives CASTLEAGGASNEQFF.

The rearrangement uses TRBV19 and TRBJ1-6; D not resolved. CDR1 LNHDA and CDR2 SQIVND come from the germline V gene (reference sequence). The CDR3 runs 17 residues. The V end was cut by 1 base, the J end by 0 bases, with 10 bases between. This CDR3 is CASSIGGGFSYNSPLHF. As DNA, the CDR3 is TGTGCCAGTAGTATAGGAGGCGGGTTCTCCTATAATTCACCCCTCCACTTT.

The chain links TRBV9 to TRBJ2-3; 7 bases line up with TRBD1. There are 14 residues in the CDR3. Germline CDR1 is SGDLS and CDR2 is YYNGEE. The V and J ends lost 4 bases and 4 bases, in that order; junction bases with no gene match: 6. Written as DNA, the CDR3 is TGTGCCAGCAGCCCAAGACAGGGAGCAGATACGCAGTATTTT. Translation gives CASSPRQGADTQYF.

The V gene is TRBV18, the J gene TRBJ2-3, with 8 bases identical to TRBD2. The V gene end was trimmed by 6 bases and the J gene end by 0 bases; junction bases not matched to a gene: 8. The CDR3 is made up of 16 amino acids. CDR1 KGHSH and CDR2 LQKENI come from the germline V gene. CDR3 sequence reads: CASSSGSGGSTDTQYF. CDR3 in DNA: TGTGCCAGCTCCTCGGGCAGCGGGGGAAGCACAGATACGCAGTATTTT.

V usage is TRBV29-1 and J usage is TRBJ1-2, with 7 bases that match TRBD1. V was pared by 6 bases and J by 2 bases, with 6 bases of the junction left unmatched. The CDR3 spans 13 residues. Germline V gene lookup returns CDR1 SQVTM and CDR2 ANQGSEA. CDR3 bases: TGCAGCGTAGACAGGGCATCAAACTATGGCTACACCTTC. It translates to CSVDRASNYGYTF.

This clone has a single count. The chain carries TRBV2 and TRBJ1-1; possible D gene TRBD1, 5 bases. CDR3 length equals 16 residues. V lost 5 bases to trimming and J lost 0 bases, with 16 bases between them. Germline V lookup: CDR1 SNHLY, CDR2 FYNNEI. As DNA, the CDR3 is TGTGCCAGCAGTTCAAGGGGCCCTGGCATGAACACTGAAGCTTTCTTT. It is translated as CASSSRGPGMNTEAFF.

This rearrangement joins TRBV28 to TRBJ1-2, with 9 bases lining up with TRBD1. Germline V lookup: CDR1 MDHEN, CDR2 SYDVKM. The V segment lost 1 base and the J segment 4 bases; nucleotides outside the gene matches: 4. The CDR3 runs to 15 residues. CDR3 sequence: CASSLSGTGSYGYTF. CDR3 coding DNA: TGTGCCAGCAGTTTATCCGGGACAGGGTCCTATGGCTACACCTTC.

This rearrangement joins TRBV7-9 to TRBJ1-4, with 8 bases matching TRBD1. The CDR3 spans 14 residues. Trimming took 8 bases from V and 5 from J; bases not matched to a gene: 7. CDR1 is SEHNR, CDR2 FQNEAQ, per germline (reference sequence). CDR3 nucleotide sequence: TGTGCCAGCGGCTGGACAGGGCGAAATGAAAAACTGTTTTTT. This encodes CASGWTGRNEKLFF. Complete variable domain (other parts from reference TRBV7-9 and TRBJ1-4): DTGVSQNPRHKITKRGQNVTFRCDPISEHNRLYWYRQTLGQGPEFLTYFQNEAQLEKSRLLSDRFSAERPKGSFSTLEIQRTEQGDSAMYLCASGWTGRNEKLFFGSGTQLSVL.

The rearrangement links TRBV6-1 to TRBJ1-1, with D unclear. With 6 bases removed from V and 3 bases from J, the gap between germline ends came to 11 bases. Germline values: CDR1 MNHNS, CDR2 SASEGT. The CDR3 contains 13 residues. As DNA, the CDR3 is TGTGCCAGCAGCGTACTCGGAGACACTGAAGCTTTCTTT. It yields the protein CASSVLGDTEAFF.

The chain combines TRBV27 with TRBJ2-3; no firm D call. Trimming cost V 5 bases and J 1 base, with 13 bases left between them. The CDR3 consists of 15 residues. CDR1 is MNHEY and CDR2 is SMNVEV in the germline V gene (reference sequence). CDR3 amino acids: CASSLLLRGTDTQYF. CDR3 DNA sequence: TGTGCCAGCAGTCTCCTCCTACGGGGCACAGATACGCAGTATTTT.

This clone has more than one count but fewer than ten. It may be a read error: a sequence one base away is much more abundant. Other DNA sequences in this specimen translate into the identical CDR3. The chain links TRBV5-1 to TRBJ1-2; D possibly corresponds to TRBD1 (6 bases). Trimming removed 0 bases from V and 6 bases from J, with 12 bases in between. This CDR3 spans 14 amino acids. Per germline, CDR1 SGHRS and CDR2 YFSETQ. Written as DNA, the CDR3 is TGCGCCAGCAGCTTGGAGGGGGGGGCGAATGGCTACACCTTC. It yields the protein CASSLEGGANGYTF. Filled out from reference TRBV5-1 and TRBJ1-2, the complete variable domain reads KAGVTQTPRYLIKTRGQQVTLSCSPISGHRSVSWYQQTPGQGLQFLFEYFSETQRNKGNFPGRFSGRQFSNSRSEMNVSTLELGDSALYLCASSLEGGANGYTFGSGTRLTVV.

Of note for this clone: The junction shows a germline mismatch at one end, possibly a read error. The chain links TRBV7-9 to TRBJ1-2; D gene unclear. In germline, CDR1 is SEHNR, CDR2 FQNEAQ (reference sequence). This CDR3 spans 14 amino acids. The CDR3 region has the DNA TGTTCCAGCAGCCACAGAGTCACCGACTATGGCTACACCTTC. It encodes CSSSHRVTDYGYTF.